One and the same sample provided the 4 T cell receptor beta chains below, sequenced in a study of spatial heterogeneity in lung cancer (dated by TCRdb to the late 2010s). The time point label for this specimen denotes: sample taken at primary tumor resection. Without any cell sorting, TCR sequencing was performed on whole RNA extracted either from tumor and nontumor lung tissue or from cryopreserved PBMC samples. Libraries were made using 5' RACE. This sample was sequenced with a NextSeq 500. TCRdb's own reprocessing of the public reads used fastp at Q25 and MiXCR and kept productive beta chains. Each entry is one CDR3 protein sequence, shown with its most common DNA and genes. The sample profile shows some 39,000 distinct CDR3 sequences; about 6.7% of them were found once. The ten largest account for around 45% of the sample. Material: PBMCs, obtained at surgery. These receptor sequences come from a female donor with early-stage non-small cell lung cancer.

The chain links TRBV11-3 to TRBJ2-3; D gene ambiguous. The CDR3 has 14 amino acids. The ends were cut back, 3 bases at V and 6 bases at J, with 13 bases in the middle. Germline assignment: CDR1 SGHNT and CDR2 YENEEA. The CDR3 region is CASSFATGRDTQYF. The DNA for the CDR3 is TGTGCCAGCAGCTTCGCCACGGGCCGGGATACGCAGTATTTT.

This clonotype occurred many times. The chain is built from TRBV28 and TRBJ1-3, with D unclear. Germline V gene lookup returns CDR1 MDHEN and CDR2 SYDVKM. Trimming left V 2 bases short and J 7 bases short, with 18 bases between. The CDR3 has 16 amino acids. The CDR3 nucleotides are TGTGCCAGCAGTTTAATACCTGAGCCCCTGGCCAACACCATATATTTT. Its protein is CASSLIPEPLANTIYF.

This clonotype has a count of ten or more. This sequence joins TRBV7-2 and TRBJ1-1; no reliable D call. Germline V gene lookup returns CDR1 SGHTA and CDR2 FQGNSA. CDR3 length equals 14 residues. Trimming shortened V by 5 bases and J by 6 bases, and 16 bases separated the two germline ends. The CDR3 DNA reads as TGTGCCAGCAGCCGGGATGGGGATCCCCCTGAAGCTTTCTTT. This translates into CASSRDGDPPEAFF.

V is TRBV28 and J is TRBJ1-1; D is possibly TRBD1 (6 bases). CDR1 MDHEN and CDR2 SYDVKM come from the germline V gene. This CDR3 comprises 16 residues. Trimming shortened V by 7 bases and J by 1 base, and 19 bases separated the two germline ends. Here the CDR3 reads CASTRGGTGRNTEAFF. In DNA form, the CDR3 reads TGTGCCAGCACCCGGGGGGGTACAGGGAGGAACACTGAAGCTTTCTTT.